A single sample is the source of the 11 T cell receptor beta chains below, sequenced in a study of blood T cell repertoires in COVID-19 (dated by TCRdb to 2020 to 2022). The library came from the immunoSEQ multiplex PCR assay. TCRdb carries this immuneACCESS record with in-frame sequences only. Its versions omit some clonotypes, under half of them owing to an unresolved V gene in the studies checked, with the rest unexplained. This sample gives about 100,000 clones in total; 70% to 90% of them show up just once. The ten top clones hold 10% to 15% of the sample. What was sequenced was peripheral blood. These TCRs come from a woman aged 55-69 years in a cohort sampled during active or convalescent COVID-19.

This chain joins TRBV5-6 and TRBJ2-7, with D perhaps matching TRBD1 (6 bases). With 0 bases removed from V and 2 bases from J, the gap between germline ends came to 9 bases. This CDR3 region has 14 residues. Germline V gives CDR1 SGHDT, CDR2 YYEEEE. The CDR3 DNA follows: TGTGCCAGCAGCTTGGTCAGGGGAGCCTACGAGCAGTACTTC. Translation gives CASSLVRGAYEQYF.

The rearrangement uses TRBV6-5 and TRBJ1-2, with TRBD1 identical over 7 bases. The germline V gene has CDR1 MNHEY and CDR2 SVGAGI. This CDR3 contains 13 residues. The V and J ends lost 6 bases and 5 bases, in that order; junction bases with no gene match: 6. The chain's CDR3 is CASSETGLYGYTF. Here the CDR3 DNA reads TGTGCCAGCAGCGAGACAGGGCTTTATGGCTACACCTTC.

The V call is TRBV7-3, the J call TRBJ1-6, with a tentative D call TRBD1 (6 bases). Germline CDR1 SGHTA, CDR2 FQGTGA. V was pared by 5 bases and J by 6 bases, with 14 bases between. This CDR3 region has 15 residues. This CDR3 reads CASSLKQGPNSPLHF. The CDR3, as DNA: TGTGCCAGCAGCCTGAAACAGGGCCCTAATTCACCCCTCCACTTT.

The chain recombines TRBV7-2 with TRBJ2-5; 8 bases are shared with TRBD2. Germline CDR1 SGHTA, CDR2 FQGNSA. Trimming at V came to 2 bases and at J to 2 bases, leaving 10 bases not matched to a gene. The CDR3 loop spans 17 amino acids. In DNA form, the CDR3 reads TGTGCCAGCAGCTTAAGGCGCGGCGGGAGGAATCAAGAGACCCAGTACTTC. It specifies CASSLRRGGRNQETQYF. Full variable domain (missing parts from reference TRBV7-2 and TRBJ2-5): GAGVSQSPSNKVTEKGKDVELRCDPISGHTALYWYRQSLGQGLEFLIYFQGNSAPDKSGLPSDRFSAERTGGSVSTLTIQRTQQEDSAVYLCASSLRRGGRNQETQYFGPGTRLLVL.

The chain links TRBV10-3 to TRBJ1-5; 7 nucleotides agree with TRBD1. Germline assignment: CDR1 ENHRY and CDR2 SYGVKD. The CDR3 extends over 14 amino acids. The V segment lost 4 bases and the J segment 2 bases; nucleotides outside the gene matches: 2. The CDR3 sequence is CAISGQGGNQPQHF. CDR3 in DNA: TGTGCCATCAGTGGACAGGGCGGCAATCAGCCCCAGCATTTT.

This clone has a single count. V usage is TRBV1 and J usage is TRBJ1-1; TRBD1 reflects the table's D call only, with no check against the DNA. TRBV1 is marked as a pseudogene. The CDR3 is made up of 15 amino acids. CDR3 sequence: CTSSGPGQENTEAFF. As DNA, the CDR3 is TGCACCAGCAGCGGACCGGGACAGGAAAACACTGAAGCTTTCTTT.

This clone has just one count. The genes are TRBV9 and TRBJ2-2; 8 bases are shared with TRBD2. The V gene end was trimmed by 3 bases and the J gene end by 2 bases; junction bases not matched to a gene: 6. This CDR3 has 16 residues. Germline CDR1 SGDLS, CDR2 YYNGEE. The CDR3 reads CASSARRGGNTGELFF. CDR3 sequence (DNA): TGTGCCAGCAGCGCCCGACGGGGGGGAAACACCGGGGAGCTGTTTTTT.

The V call is TRBV5-1, the J call TRBJ1-2, with 9 bases fitting TRBD1. Germline V lookup: CDR1 SGHRS, CDR2 YFSETQ. V shed 4 bases and J 6 bases; nucleotides not matched to a gene: 7. This CDR3 is built from 14 residues. The CDR3 region has the DNA TGCGCCAGCAGCACGGCGGACAGGGGAGATGGCTACACCTTC. Its translation: CASSTADRGDGYTF. Using reference TRBV5-1 and TRBJ1-2 for the parts outside the CDR3, the full variable domain is KAGVTQTPRYLIKTRGQQVTLSCSPISGHRSVSWYQQTPGQGLQFLFEYFSETQRNKGNFPGRFSGRQFSNSRSEMNVSTLELGDSALYLCASSTADRGDGYTFGSGTRLTVV.

This rearrangement joins TRBV5-4 to TRBJ2-1; 9 bases agree with TRBD1. V gave up 3 bases and J gave up 0 bases; unmatched junction bases: 4. CDR1 is SGHNT, CDR2 YYREEE, per germline (reference sequence). The CDR3 loop spans 16 amino acids. CDR3 DNA: TGTGCCAGCAGCTCAAGACAGGGGGTCTCCTACAATGAGCAGTTCTTC. This sequence encodes CASSSRQGVSYNEQFF.

CDR3 nucleotides: TGTGCCAGCAGCTTAGTAGTGGGGAGTCGGCCGGCCAATGAGCAGTTCTTC. Its translation is CASSLVVGSRPANEQFF. The chain links TRBV7-8 to TRBJ2-1; D is perhaps TRBD2 (5 bases). The CDR3 runs to 17 residues. Per the germline V gene, CDR1 is SGHVS and CDR2 is FQNEAQ. V was shortened by 1 base and J by 6 bases, with 19 bases between the two germline ends.

This sequence joins TRBV10-2 and TRBJ1-6, with D unresolved. With 0 bases removed from V and 13 bases from J, the gap between germline ends came to 16 bases. The CDR3 consists of 15 residues. Germline V CDR1 and CDR2: WSHSY, SAAADI. The CDR3 coding sequence is TGCGCCAGCAGTGAGTCCCGTCTGAGAAATCGGCCCCTCCACTTT. It encodes CASSESRLRNRPLHF.